This T cell receptor (beta chain) stems from a study of blood T cell repertoires in COVID-19. Germline CDR1 and CDR2: SGHRS and YFSETQ. This CDR3 comprises 18 residues. The study drew participants aged about 18 to 89 years from 20 to 30 US areas. Self-reported history from a screening survey and questionnaire set each donor's cohort. It was within 2 weeks before study entry that exposed participants met a COVID-19 case. Per the study methods: Amplification with reference gene primers provided the estimates of nucleated cell counts. Sequencing was performed with immunoSEQ multiplex PCR; in TCRdb, only in-frame clones are kept and a portion is missing. V and J calls and clone size are given by that table; D and trimming were obtained from the DNA. The sample has around 250,000 clones; around 90% are singletons. Worth noting for this clone: A read error may account for a junction end that differs from germline.

The specimen sequenced was PBMCs or T cells enriched from blood (not recorded which). The sequence was obtained from a woman in her 40s who had been exposed to COVID-19. The chain employs TRBV5-1 and TRBJ1-4, with TRBD1 matching over 9 bases. The CDR3 spells CASSLAPGTGIGYEKLFF. The CDR3 bases are TGTGCCAGCAGCTTGGCCCCCGGGACAGGGATAGGGTATGAAAAACTGTTTTTT.